The entry below gives a single T cell receptor (beta chain) sequence along with its context. As yet, its antigen is unknown. TCRdb keeps only in-frame clones here, not all; method: immunoSEQ multiplex PCR. The sample yields about 73,000 clones, around 94% seen once. These data belong to a study of cytomegalovirus exposure and HLA in healthy donors. General study points: Altogether, 150 to 200 TCR beta chains were recorded as cytomegalovirus-associated. Subsequent analysis found a tendency for first-cohort TCR clusters to co-occur within the 120 or so validation repertoires.

This CDR3 has 14 amino acids. The germline V and J ends were trimmed by 4 bases and 0 bases, with 7 bases remaining between them. Germline V gene sequence: CDR1 LNHDA, CDR2 SQIVND (reference sequence). The chain combines TRBV19 with TRBJ2-1; D is uncertain. The clonotype comes from a woman between 18 and 29 years old in good health and CMV-seropositive. What was sequenced was PBMCs. The CDR3 DNA follows: TGTGCCAGTAGTACGGCTAGCTCCTACAATGAGCAGTTCTTC. Residues: CASSTASSYNEQFF.